Here is one TCR beta chain with its context. The antigen is not known. Tagging with unique molecular identifiers was a feature of the TCR beta cDNA libraries. Input amounts of about 0.85 to 11 million T cells were used. These gave some 500,000 cDNA molecules, so each molecule approximated one T cell. MiXCR, run by TCRdb on the PCR reads, gives a single entry per CDR3 protein. The sample lists roughly 730,000 distinct CDR3 sequences, 25% to 30% occurring once. This entry is derived from a study of post-analysis software for immune sequencing data. Study details: Secondary progressive, relapsing-remitting and progressive-relapsing multiple sclerosis were among the included disease courses.

The CDR3 spans 15 residues. Germline trimming cut 1 base from V and 6 bases from J; bases unmatched to any gene: 3. Germline V gene sequence: CDR1 LGHNA, CDR2 YNFKEQ. Overall study findings and caveats: Significantly decreased normalized Chao1 diversity was recorded for multiple sclerosis patients relative to controls. Clustering by F measure revealed strong co-clustering among samples prepared together in one batch. Four to six TRBV segments appeared more often in patients than in controls, and TRBV5-6, TRBV5-1 and TRBV20-1 were among these.

This chain joins TRBV4-2 and TRBJ2-7; 13 nucleotides agree with TRBD2. The TCR was taken from a girl between 5 and 17 years old with multiple sclerosis. Source material: blood. CDR3 amino acids: CASSQALAGGAEQYF. The CDR3 DNA follows: TGTGCCAGCAGCCAAGCACTAGCGGGGGGGGCCGAGCAGTACTTC.